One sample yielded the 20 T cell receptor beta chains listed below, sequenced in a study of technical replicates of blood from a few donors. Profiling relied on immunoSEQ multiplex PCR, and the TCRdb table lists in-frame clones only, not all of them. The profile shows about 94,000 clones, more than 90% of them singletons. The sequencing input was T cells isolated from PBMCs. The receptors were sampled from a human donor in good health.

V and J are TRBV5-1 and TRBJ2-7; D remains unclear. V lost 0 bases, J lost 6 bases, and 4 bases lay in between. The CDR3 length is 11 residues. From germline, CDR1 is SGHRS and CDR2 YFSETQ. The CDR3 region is CASSLAVEQYF. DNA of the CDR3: TGCGCCAGCAGCTTGGCCGTCGAGCAGTACTTC.

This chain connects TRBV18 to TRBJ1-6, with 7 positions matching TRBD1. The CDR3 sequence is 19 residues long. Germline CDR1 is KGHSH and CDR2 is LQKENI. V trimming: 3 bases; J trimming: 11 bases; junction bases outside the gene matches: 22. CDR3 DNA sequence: TGTGCCAGCTCACCTATTTCCGGGACAGTGGCCCCCTCTGGGACACCCCTCCACTTT. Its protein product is CASSPISGTVAPSGTPLHF.

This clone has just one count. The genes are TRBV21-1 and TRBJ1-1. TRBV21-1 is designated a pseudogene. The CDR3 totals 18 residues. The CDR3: CASSPPGEGTMMNTEAFF. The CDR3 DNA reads TGTGCCAGCAGCCCACCGGGGGAGGGCACTATGATGAACACTGAAGCTTTCTTT.

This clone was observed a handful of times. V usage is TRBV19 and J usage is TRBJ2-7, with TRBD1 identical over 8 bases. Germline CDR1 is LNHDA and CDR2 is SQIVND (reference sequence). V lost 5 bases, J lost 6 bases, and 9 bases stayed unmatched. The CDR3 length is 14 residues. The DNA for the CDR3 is TGTGCCAGTAGTCCCTCTTGGACAGGGTTCGAGCAGTACTTC. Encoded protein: CASSPSWTGFEQYF. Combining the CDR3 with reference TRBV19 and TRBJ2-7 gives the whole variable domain DGGITQSPKYLFRKEGQNVTLSCEQNLNHDAMYWYRQDPGQGLRLIYYSQIVNDFQKGDIAEGYSVSREKKESFPLTVTSAQKNPTAFYLCASSPSWTGFEQYFGPGTRLTVT.

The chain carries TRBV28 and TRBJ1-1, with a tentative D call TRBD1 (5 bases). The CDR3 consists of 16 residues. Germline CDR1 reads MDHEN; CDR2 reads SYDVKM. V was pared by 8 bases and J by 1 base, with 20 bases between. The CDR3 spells CASDQGGYLGNTEAFF. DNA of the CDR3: TGTGCCAGCGACCAGGGTGGGTACTTAGGGAACACTGAAGCTTTCTTT.

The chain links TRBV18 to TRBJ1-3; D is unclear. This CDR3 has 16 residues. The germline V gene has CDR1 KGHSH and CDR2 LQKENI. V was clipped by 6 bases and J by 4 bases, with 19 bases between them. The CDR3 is CASSPGGLGSGNTIYF. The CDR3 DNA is TGTGCCAGCTCCCCCGGAGGGCTGGGGTCCGGAAACACCATATATTTT.

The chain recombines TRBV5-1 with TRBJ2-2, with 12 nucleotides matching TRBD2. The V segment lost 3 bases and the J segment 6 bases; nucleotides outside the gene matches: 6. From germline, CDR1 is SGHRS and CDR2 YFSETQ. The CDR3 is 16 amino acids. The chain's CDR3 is CASSSRLAGEAGELFF. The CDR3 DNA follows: TGCGCCAGCAGCTCGCGACTAGCGGGAGAAGCCGGGGAGCTGTTTTTT.

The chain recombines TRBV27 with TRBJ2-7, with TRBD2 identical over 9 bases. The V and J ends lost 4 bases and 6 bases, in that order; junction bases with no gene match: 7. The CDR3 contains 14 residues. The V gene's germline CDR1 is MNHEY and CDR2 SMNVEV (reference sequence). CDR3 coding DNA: TGTGCCAGCAGTTGGGAAGGGACTAGCCGCGAGCAGTACTTC. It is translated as CASSWEGTSREQYF.

DNA for the CDR3: TGTGCCAGCAGCGTAGGTGGAGGGCTCTCCTACAATGAGCAGTTCTTC. This sequence encodes CASSVGGGLSYNEQFF. This rearrangement joins TRBV9 to TRBJ2-1, with D tentatively TRBD2 (6 bases). This CDR3 is 16 amino acids long. The germline V and J ends were trimmed by 0 bases and 0 bases, with 10 bases remaining between them. CDR1 is SGDLS, CDR2 YYNGEE, per germline.

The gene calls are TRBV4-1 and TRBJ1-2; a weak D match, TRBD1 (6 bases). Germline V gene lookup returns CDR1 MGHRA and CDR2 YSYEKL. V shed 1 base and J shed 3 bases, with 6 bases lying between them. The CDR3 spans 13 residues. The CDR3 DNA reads TGCGCCAGCAGCCAAGCAGGGGACTATGGCTACACCTTC. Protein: CASSQAGDYGYTF.

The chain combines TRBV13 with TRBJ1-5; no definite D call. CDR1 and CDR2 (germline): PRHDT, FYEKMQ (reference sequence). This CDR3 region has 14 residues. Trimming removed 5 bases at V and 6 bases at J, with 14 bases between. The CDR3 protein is CASSLTGSGQPQHF. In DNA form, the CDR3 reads TGTGCCAGCAGCCTAACTGGCTCGGGTCAGCCCCAGCATTTT.

This CDR3 reads CASSLKRGNAPGELFF. As DNA, the CDR3 is TGTGCCAGCAGCTTGAAGCGCGGGAACGCTCCCGGGGAGCTGTTTTTT. The chain links TRBV5-4 to TRBJ2-2; maybe TRBD2 (6 bases). Germline lookup yields CDR1 SGHNT and CDR2 YYREEE (reference sequence). CDR3 length: 16 residues. The germline V and J ends were trimmed by 1 base and 6 bases, with 16 bases remaining between them. The full variable domain, with the rest looked up from reference TRBV5-4 and TRBJ2-2, is ETGVTQSPTHLIKTRGQQVTLRCSSQSGHNTVSWYQQALGQGPQFIFQYYREEENGRGNFPPRFSGLQFPNYSSELNVNALELDDSALYLCASSLKRGNAPGELFFGEGSRLTVL.

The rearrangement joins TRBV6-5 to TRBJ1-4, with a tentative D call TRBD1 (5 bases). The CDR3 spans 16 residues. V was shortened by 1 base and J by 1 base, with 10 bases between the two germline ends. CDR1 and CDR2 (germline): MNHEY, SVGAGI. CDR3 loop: CASSYLIGGTNEKLFF. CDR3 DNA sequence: TGTGCCAGCAGTTACTTAATCGGGGGAACTAATGAAAAACTGTTTTTT.

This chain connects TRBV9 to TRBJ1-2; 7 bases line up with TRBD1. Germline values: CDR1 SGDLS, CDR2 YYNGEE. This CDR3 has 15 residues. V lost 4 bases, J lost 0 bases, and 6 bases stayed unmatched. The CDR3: CASSPRQGANYGYTF. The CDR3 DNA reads TGTGCCAGCAGCCCAAGACAGGGAGCTAACTATGGCTACACCTTC.

In nucleotides, the CDR3 is TGTGCCAGCAGCGGAGGGGGGACAGGGCGTGAAAAACTGTTTTTT. Translating gives CASSGGGTGREKLFF. This chain links TRBV9 with TRBJ1-4; 9 nucleotides line up with TRBD1. There are 15 residues in the CDR3. Trimming at V came to 3 bases and at J to 7 bases, leaving 7 bases not matched to a gene. CDR1 and CDR2 (germline): SGDLS, YYNGEE.

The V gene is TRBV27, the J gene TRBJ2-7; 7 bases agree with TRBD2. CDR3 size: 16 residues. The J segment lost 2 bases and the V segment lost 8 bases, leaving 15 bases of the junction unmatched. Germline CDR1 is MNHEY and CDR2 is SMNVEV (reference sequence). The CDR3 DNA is TGTGCCAGCCGACTTTTTGCGGCTAGCGGTGCCTACGAGCAGTACTTC. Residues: CASRLFAASGAYEQYF.

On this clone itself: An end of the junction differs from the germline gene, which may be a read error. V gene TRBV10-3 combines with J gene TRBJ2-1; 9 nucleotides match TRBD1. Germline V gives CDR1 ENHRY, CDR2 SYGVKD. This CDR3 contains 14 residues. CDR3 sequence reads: CATSRDRDLNEQFF. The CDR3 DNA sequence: TGTGCCACCAGTCGGGACAGGGACCTAAATGAGCAGTTCTTC.

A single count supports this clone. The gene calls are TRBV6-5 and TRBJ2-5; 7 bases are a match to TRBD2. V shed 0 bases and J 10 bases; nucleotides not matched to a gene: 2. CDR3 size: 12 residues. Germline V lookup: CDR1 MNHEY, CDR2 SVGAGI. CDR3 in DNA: TGTGCCAGCAGTTACTCGCGGGAGTTCCAGTACTTC. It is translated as CASSYSREFQYF.

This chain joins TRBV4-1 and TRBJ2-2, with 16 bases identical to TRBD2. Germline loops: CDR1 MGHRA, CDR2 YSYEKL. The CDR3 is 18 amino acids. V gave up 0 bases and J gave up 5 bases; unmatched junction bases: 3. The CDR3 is CASSQEGLAGGETGELFF. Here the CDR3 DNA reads TGCGCCAGCAGCCAAGAGGGACTAGCGGGGGGGGAAACCGGGGAGCTGTTTTTT.

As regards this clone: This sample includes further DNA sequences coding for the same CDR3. The CDR3 spells CASSEAASGGYEQYF. CDR3 sequence (DNA): TGTGCCAGCAGTGAAGCAGCCAGCGGTGGCTACGAGCAGTACTTC. The chain employs TRBV6-1 and TRBJ2-7, with D tentatively TRBD2 (5 bases). Trimming removed 0 bases from V and 3 bases from J, with 12 bases in between. There are 15 residues in the CDR3. Germline V gene sequence: CDR1 MNHNS, CDR2 SASEGT.